This T cell receptor (beta chain) was captured in a study of blood T cell repertoires in COVID-19. In the study overall: Acute and convalescent COVID-19 specimens originated in the United States, Italy and Spain. The analysed material was cDNA or gDNA that came from T cells, B-cell-depleted T cells, or PBMCs.

This clone has a handful of counts. The CDR3 runs to 13 residues. The germline V gene has CDR1 KGHSH and CDR2 LQKENI. Trimming stripped 3 bases from V and 4 bases from J, with 10 bases between. In the study's own analysis: Estimation of nucleated cell counts relied on the amplification of reference gene primers. Here immunoSEQ multiplex PCR was the method, and the copy in TCRdb shows in-frame clones only, minus some. V, J and clone size are taken as reported in that table, and D and trimming were inferred from the DNA itself. The sample holds 200,000 to 300,000 clones, roughly 80% seen once. Sequencing was carried out using peripheral blood. The chain has TRBV18 and TRBJ2-7; a possible D gene is TRBD2 (5 bases). The sequence was obtained from a woman of 80 years or more with acute or convalescent COVID-19. CDR3 protein: CASSPEREYEQYF. The CDR3 DNA reads TGTGCCAGCTCACCGGAACGGGAATACGAGCAGTACTTC.